This entry concerns a single T cell receptor beta chain. The table came from immunoSEQ multiplex PCR; TCRdb's copy has only in-frame clones and leaves some out. The top ten clones hold around 5.6% of a sample with hundreds of thousands of clones, 83% of them seen once. Looked up from germline, CDR1 is SGHRS and CDR2 is YFSETQ. The V end was cut by 4 bases, the J end by 5 bases, with 9 bases between. This CDR3 spans 12 amino acids. The sample belongs to a study of cytomegalovirus exposure and HLA in healthy donors. Sequencing was done on a sample of PBMCs. The genes are TRBV5-1 and TRBJ1-2, with D uncertain. This TCR derives from a woman between 18 and 29 years old in good health and CMV-seronegative. The CDR3 reads CASSGLHYGYTF. CDR3 nucleotide sequence: TGCGCCAGCAGCGGACTACATTATGGCTACACCTTC.